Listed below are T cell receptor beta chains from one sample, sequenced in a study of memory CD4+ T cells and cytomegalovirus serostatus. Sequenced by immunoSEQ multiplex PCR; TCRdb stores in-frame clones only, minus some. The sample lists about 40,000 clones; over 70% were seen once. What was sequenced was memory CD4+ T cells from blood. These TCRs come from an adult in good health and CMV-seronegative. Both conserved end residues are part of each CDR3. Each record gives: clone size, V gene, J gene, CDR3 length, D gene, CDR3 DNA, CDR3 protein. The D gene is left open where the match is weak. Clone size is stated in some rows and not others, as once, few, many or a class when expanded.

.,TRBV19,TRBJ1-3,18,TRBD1,TGTGCCAGTAGCTCCGCCGGGACAGGGATTGTCTCTGGAAACACCATATATTTT,CASSSAGTGIVSGNTIYF
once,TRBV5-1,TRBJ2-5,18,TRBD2,TGCGCCAGCAGCCCAATTTGGACTAGCGGGGGAACCCAAGAGACCCAGTACTTC,CASSPIWTSGGTQETQYF
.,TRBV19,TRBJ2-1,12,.,TGTGCCAGTAGTGCCTACATGGATGAGCAGTTCTTC,CASSAYMDEQFF
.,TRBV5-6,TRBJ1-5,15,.,TGTGCCAGCAGCCCGGGGGGATGGGGCAATCAGCCCCAGCATTTT,CASSPGGWGNQPQHF
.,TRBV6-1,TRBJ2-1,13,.,TGTGCCAGCAGTTCCCTTTGGGGCAATGAGCAGTTCTTC,CASSSLWGNEQFF
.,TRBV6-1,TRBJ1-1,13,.,TGTGCCAGCAGTATACAGGGGAACACTGAAGCTTTCTTT,CASSIQGNTEAFF
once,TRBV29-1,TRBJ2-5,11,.,TGCAGCGTTGACAGGAAAGAGACCCAGTACTTC,CSVDRKETQYF
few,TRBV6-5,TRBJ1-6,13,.,TGTGCCAGCGCCGATACAGGGCGGTCACCCCTCCACTTT,CASADTGRSPLHF
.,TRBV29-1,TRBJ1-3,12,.,TGCAGCGTTGAAGAGGACGTATCCACCATATATTTT,CSVEEDVSTIYF
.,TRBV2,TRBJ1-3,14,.,TGTGCCAGCAGTGGGCGGACGTCTGGAAACACCATATATTTT,CASSGRTSGNTIYF